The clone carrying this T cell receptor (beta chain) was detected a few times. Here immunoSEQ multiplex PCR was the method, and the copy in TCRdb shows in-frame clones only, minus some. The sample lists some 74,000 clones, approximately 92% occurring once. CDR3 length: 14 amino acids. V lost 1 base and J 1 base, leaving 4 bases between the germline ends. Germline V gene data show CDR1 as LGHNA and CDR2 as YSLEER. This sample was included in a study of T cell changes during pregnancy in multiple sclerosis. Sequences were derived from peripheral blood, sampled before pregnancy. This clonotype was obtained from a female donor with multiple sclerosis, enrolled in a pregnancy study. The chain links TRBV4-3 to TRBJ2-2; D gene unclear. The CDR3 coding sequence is TGCGCCAGCAGCCAAGGTCTGAACACCGGGGAGCTGTTTTTT. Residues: CASSQGLNTGELFF.